This T cell receptor beta chain was recorded in a study of T cell repertoires in cytomegalovirus infection. About the study: CMV epitopes, recently identified HLA-C-restricted and well-studied HLA-B-restricted, were used. Matching HLA type, along with CMV infection, was indicated by public TCR beta signatures.

The CDR3 is 13 amino acids. CDR1 and CDR2 from the germline V gene are MNHEY and SVGAGI. V trimming: 5 bases; J trimming: 6 bases; junction bases outside the gene matches: 6. TCRdb reprocessed the reads with MiXCR, giving one entry per CDR3 protein. This table holds about 340,000 distinct CDR3 sequences, about 29% found once. Study findings and constraints: HLA-C-restricted CMV clonotypes gave the most frequent clonotype in two of eight donors. Cumulative public TCR beta family frequency identified CMV carriers with the relevant HLA.

This clonotype was seen only a few times. The antigen remains undetermined. The V call is TRBV6-5, the J call TRBJ1-1; 7 nucleotides align to TRBD1. Sample: cultured PBMCs, taken from culture after CMV antigen stimulation. This sequence was found in a human donor in good health (CMV status not recorded). Some clones in this sample may be carry-over from other donors' samples. CDR3 region: CASSQGEYAEAFF. CDR3 nucleotide sequence: TGTGCCAGCAGTCAGGGGGAATACGCTGAAGCTTTCTTT.